This T cell receptor (beta chain) was observed in a study of T cell responses to AZD1222 COVID-19 vaccine. Some clones are missing from TCRdb's copy, which holds only in-frame ones; the method was immunoSEQ multiplex PCR. This table holds some 83,000 clones, over 80% found once. A word on this clone: The antigen remains undetermined.

Whole-study findings and limits: There were repertoire samples only from the period after the peak T cell response.

From germline, CDR1 is LNHDA and CDR2 SQIVND (reference sequence). This CDR3 is built from 17 residues. Trimming at V came to 10 bases and at J to 4 bases, leaving 21 bases not matched to a gene. This chain links TRBV19 with TRBJ1-1, with 7 bases matching TRBD1. This sample comprised peripheral blood, obtained on day 0 of AZD1222 vaccination. The source is an adult in good health. CDR3 sequence: CATTGSRGGTLGTEAFF. The CDR3 bases are TGTGCCACTACCGGGTCTCGAGGGGGCACATTGGGCACTGAAGCTTTCTTT.